Shown below are 6 T cell receptor beta chains from a single sample sequenced in a study of T cells in Graves' hyperthyroidism and ophthalmopathy. The CDR3 regions of TCR beta were amplified from RNA transcripts. The TCR CDR3 first-round RT-PCR relied on the HTBI primer set. In TCRdb, the multiplex PCR reads were re-called with MiXCR into one record per CDR3 protein. The table lists about half a million distinct CDR3 sequences, less than 25% of them singletons. The material sequenced was blood. The receptors shown here come from a woman younger than 45 with Graves' ophthalmopathy.

This clonotype was seen at least ten times. The gene calls are TRBV12-3 or TRBV12-4 and TRBJ1-6; D perhaps matches TRBD1 (6 bases). This CDR3 has 14 residues. V lost 6 bases and J 6 bases, leaving 12 bases between the germline ends. The DNA of the CDR3 is TGTGCCAGCAGACCTGGACAGATTAATTCACCCCTCCACTTT. Amino acids: CASRPGQINSPLHF.

This clonotype was seen a handful of times. A read error may explain this, as a much larger clone is one base away. It is likely a read error, because the conserved phenylalanine at the end of the CDR3 is missing. The V gene is TRBV4-3, the J gene TRBJ1-5, with TRBD1 as a possible D gene (5 bases). The CDR3 length is 16 residues. Trimming took off 1 base at V and 1 base at J, with 11 bases between the two ends. Germline V lookup: CDR1 LGHNA, CDR2 YSLEER. CDR3 protein: CASSQGYWGSNQPQHY. The CDR3 DNA follows: TGCGCCAGCAGCCAAGGTTACTGGGGGAGCAATCAGCCCCAGCATTAT.

The chain combines TRBV20-1 with TRBJ1-6; unclear D gene. The V gene's germline CDR1 is DFQATT and CDR2 SNEGSKA (reference sequence). CDR3 length: 16 amino acids. The V end lost 6 bases, the J end lost 3 bases, and 18 bases lay between the germline ends. The CDR3 loop reads CSAPARQPIYNSPLHF. The CDR3 DNA is TGCAGTGCCCCGGCGCGGCAGCCGATCTATAATTCACCCCTCCACTTT.

This clonotype was detected many times. The chain is built from TRBV19 and TRBJ2-2, with TRBD2 as a possible D gene (5 bases). Per germline, CDR1 LNHDA and CDR2 SQIVND (reference sequence). Trimming took 3 bases from V and 7 from J, leaving 9 bases between them. The CDR3 is made up of 13 amino acids. The CDR3 DNA sequence: TGTGCCAGTAGTATGACGGCGGGCGGGGAGCTGTTTTTT. Protein sequence: CASSMTAGGELFF.

At least ten counts were recorded for this clonotype. The rearrangement joins TRBV10-3 to TRBJ1-1, with D uncertain. V was cut by 6 bases and J by 2 bases, with 7 bases left in between. The germline V gene has CDR1 ENHRY and CDR2 SYGVKD. The CDR3 is 12 amino acids. The CDR3 reads CAIRRQNTEAFF. The DNA for the CDR3 is TGTGCCATCAGGCGGCAAAACACTGAAGCTTTCTTT.

This clonotype came up a few times. V and J are TRBV12-3 or TRBV12-4 and TRBJ2-2; no clear D gene. The CDR3 has 12 residues. The V and J ends lost 3 bases and 9 bases respectively, with 8 bases between them. DNA of the CDR3: TGTGCCAGCAGTTTTCGTGGCCGGGAGCTGTTTTTT. Residues: CASSFRGRELFF.